This T cell receptor beta chain was obtained from a study of cytomegalovirus exposure and HLA in healthy donors. Primers included in the PCR were 60 Vbeta and 13 Jbeta primers. Original handling: A follow-up analysis tallied around 76 million unique TCR beta chains, roughly 11 million shared. Repertoires were generated with immunoSEQ multiplex PCR, while TCRdb's copy carries only in-frame clones and drops some. The DNA gave D and trimming, while V, J and clone size come from that table. The table includes around 39,000 clones, 70% to 85% detected once. Study-level results: A later analysis showed TCR association rates differing by HLA locus, peaking at DRB1 and lowest at HLA-C. Earlier findings revealed that most TCR beta V segments proved productive either about 87% or about 30% of the time. It was only CMV serostatus that was available as immune exposure information.

In the case of this clone: The target antigen is unknown.

Sequencing used PBMCs. The TCR originated in a man younger than 45 in good health and CMV-seronegative.

This CDR3 is CAISENQEGYGYTF. Written as DNA, the CDR3 is TGTGCCATCAGTGAGAACCAAGAGGGCTATGGCTACACCTTC. The chain combines TRBV10-3 with TRBJ1-2; D remains ambiguous. This CDR3 is 14 amino acids long. The V and J ends lost 2 bases and 4 bases respectively, with 11 bases between them. Germline CDR1 and CDR2: ENHRY and SYGVKD.